This T cell receptor (beta chain) was obtained from a study of cytomegalovirus exposure and HLA in healthy donors. Background on the study: Of about 400 genotyped donors, roughly 81% clustered with self-reported Caucasian donors.

This clone has just a few counts. Antigen: not known. The CDR3 length is 16 residues. Germline lookup yields CDR1 SGHNT and CDR2 YYREEE (reference sequence). Trimming pared 0 bases from V and 2 bases from J, leaving 14 bases between. General study results and limits: Some V segments (TRBV6-2 and TRBV6-3 among them) were excluded as indistinguishable. The authors considered a cluster of highly shared sequence variants likely to be a sequencing artifact.

PCR amplification relied on 60 Vbeta primers (plus 13 Jbeta primers). Here immunoSEQ multiplex PCR was the method, and the copy in TCRdb shows in-frame clones only, minus some. The table records roughly 80,000 clones, 62% of them present only once. The sample comprised PBMCs. The TCR sequence derives from a male donor in good health and CMV-seropositive. This chain links TRBV5-4 with TRBJ1-2, with D tentatively TRBD1 (6 bases). The DNA for the CDR3 is TGTGCCAGCAGCTTGGCCTTCCCAGGGGAAAACTATGGCTACACCTTC. Translating it yields CASSLAFPGENYGYTF.